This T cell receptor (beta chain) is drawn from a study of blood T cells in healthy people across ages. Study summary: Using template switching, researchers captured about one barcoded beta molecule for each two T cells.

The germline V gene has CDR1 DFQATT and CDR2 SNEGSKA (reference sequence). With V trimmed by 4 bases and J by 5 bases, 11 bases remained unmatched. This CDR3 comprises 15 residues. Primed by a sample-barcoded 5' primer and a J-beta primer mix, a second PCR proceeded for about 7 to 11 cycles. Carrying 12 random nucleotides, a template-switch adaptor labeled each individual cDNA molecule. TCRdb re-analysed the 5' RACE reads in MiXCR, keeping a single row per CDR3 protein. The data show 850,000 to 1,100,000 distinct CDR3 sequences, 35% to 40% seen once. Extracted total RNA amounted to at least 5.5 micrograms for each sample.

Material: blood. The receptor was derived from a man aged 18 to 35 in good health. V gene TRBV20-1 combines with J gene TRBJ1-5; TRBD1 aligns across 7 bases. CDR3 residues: CSAIYYRDSYQPQHF. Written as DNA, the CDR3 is TGCAGTGCTATTTATTACCGGGACAGTTATCAGCCCCAGCATTTT.